This T cell receptor (beta chain) came from a study of beta chain features in type 1 diabetes (dated by TCRdb to the late 2010s). About the full investigation: Patients and healthy donors did not differ in mean age, gender distribution, total cell number or subset yield. Across all samples, about 110 million sorted cells were examined, and cell number per subset correlated strongly with RNA yield. The study compared the TCRB repertoires of sorted circulating CD4+ T cell subsets in recently diagnosed type 1 diabetes patients with those in matched healthy donors. Regulatory and stem cell-like memory subsets were isolated from only 8 patients and about eight healthy donors, whereas naive and central memory subsets came from all 30 or so donors.

The High Capacity cDNA Reverse Transcription Kit was used to reverse transcribe all of the isolated RNA, meaning that expressed TCRB transcripts were what got sequenced. Deep immunoSEQ sequencing was applied to naive, central memory and regulatory T cell samples, giving an average of about 3.8 million total reads per sample. After sorted cells were lysed in RLT buffer, RNA was extracted with DNase-treated RNeasy Micro or Mini kits, with the choice depending on cell number. Each cell subset was processed on its own to prevent cross-contamination, while patient and healthy donor samples were processed together. Using the immunoSEQ multiplex PCR, TCRB sequences were amplified from cDNA into 87-bp fragments spanning the CDR3 region. Amplicons were sequenced on the Illumina HiSeq platform. From the authors' description of their analysis: PCR bias was computationally corrected using synthetic template baselines, reads within Hamming distance 2 were collapsed, and singletons that could not be merged were discarded. By aligning reads against IMGT, V, D and J genes, CDR3 length, and insertions or deletions at six rearrangement sites were assigned. Within each subset, clonotype counts were normalized to sorted cell number, after which true diversity and Gini coefficients were computed with the tcR R package. Repertoire sharing was quantified using the overlap coefficient calculated on TCRB nucleotide sequences. Out-of-frame TCRB sequences from naive cells were analyzed as a proxy for the pre-selection repertoire. TCRdb obtained this table from immuneACCESS and retained in-frame rearrangements with V and J assigned. These tables miss some clones; where compared with another copy, unresolved V genes account for less than half of the shortfall, and the remainder is unexplained. V and J calls and clone size are as listed in that table; D and trimming were resolved from the DNA. For this sample there are roughly 500,000 clones; over 9.5% appear just once. The ten most abundant clones make up more than 0.045% of the sample.

From each donor, a single peripheral blood sample of about 120 mL on average was drawn into heparinised tubes. Naive, central memory, regulatory and stem cell-like memory CD4+ T cells were sorted on a BD FACSAria II using a panel including CD45RO, CCR7, CD25, CD127, CD95 and CD27. Purity was above 98% for every sorted population. Right away, PBMCs were isolated by Lymphoprep density gradient centrifugation and were stained directly, with no culture step. Samples were stained and sorted in pairs, with one healthy donor and one patient per experiment, so that batch effects were minimized. Study-wide conclusions, independent of this receptor: Because cDNA rather than genomic DNA was sequenced, highly expressing activated cells could have been over-represented, although no difference in activation and CD3 levels was found between groups. A moderate but significant shortening of TCRB CDR3 length was observed in type 1 diabetes patients in all four CD4+ subsets. Only small numbers of individuals were included in the HLA sub-analyses, which left unresolved whether HLA type had any influence on TCRB rearrangement. At VDJ recombination sites, type 1 diabetes patients had fewer insertions and more deleted nucleotides, which implies abnormalities in thymic rearrangement. Naive, central memory and regulatory TCRB repertoires appeared to be more similar among patients than among healthy donors. Shorter templates might have been favored by PCR, but patient and control samples were amplified and corrected together, so both groups would have been affected equally by any skew.

V is clipped by 7 bases and J by 3 bases, and the sequence between their germline boundaries is 10 bases long. In the germline V gene, CDR1 corresponds to ENHRY and CDR2 to SYGVKD. The CDR3 goes from the cysteine to the phenylalanine over 13 residues. The only DNA kept is the CDR3, 39 bases in frame from the first base. On this clone itself: The antigen it binds to is not known. Within one base of it there is no much larger clone, and no base qualities were kept.

The chain is made from TRBV10-3 and TRBJ2-1; the D gene cannot be named for sure. The source of this sequence is a woman between 18 and 29 years old in good health. The specimen sequenced was naive CD4+ T cells from blood. The cell subset or site label here, explained by the study, means: true naive CD4+ T cells. CDR3 region: CAITSDGYNEQFF. The bases are TGTGCCATCACCTCGGACGGCTACAATGAGCAGTTCTTC.